What follows are 19 T cell receptor beta chains derived from one specimen sequenced in a study of cytomegalovirus exposure and HLA in healthy donors. Primers: 60 Vbeta forward and 13 Jbeta reverse. TCRdb's copy holds only in-frame clones and misses some; the assay was immunoSEQ multiplex PCR. Here the sample spans about 270,000 clones, under 80% being singletons. The specimen sequenced was PBMCs. All receptors come from a female donor in good health and CMV-seronegative.

The J gene is TRBJ1-4, the V gene TRBV25-1; tentatively, D is TRBD1 (5 bases). From germline, CDR1 is MGHDK and CDR2 SYGVNS. The V end lost 4 bases, the J end lost 0 bases, and 15 bases lay between the germline ends. This CDR3 spans 17 amino acids. The CDR3 here is CASSGGGGTSTNEKLFF. CDR3 bases: TGTGCCAGCAGTGGTGGGGGGGGAACCTCAACTAATGAAAAACTGTTTTTT.

The V gene is TRBV6-1, the J gene TRBJ1-2; TRBD1 matches at 8 bases. With V trimmed by 5 bases and J by 5 bases, 10 bases remained unmatched. The CDR3 loop spans 15 amino acids. From germline, CDR1 is MNHNS and CDR2 SASEGT. The CDR3, as DNA: TGTGCCAGCAGTACTGACAGGGGTTCGAGGTATGGCTACACCTTC. Encoded protein: CASSTDRGSRYGYTF.

This chain connects TRBV27 to TRBJ1-1, with D possibly matching TRBD1 (6 bases). Germline assignment: CDR1 MNHEY and CDR2 SMNVEV (reference sequence). Trimming removed 3 bases at V and 8 bases at J, with 7 bases between. The CDR3 extends over 11 amino acids. The CDR3 DNA is TGTGCCAGCAGTTTCGGGACAGAAGCTTTCTTT. This translates into CASSFGTEAFF.

This chain joins TRBV5-1 and TRBJ2-7, with 8 nucleotides matching TRBD2. Germline V gene data show CDR1 as SGHRS and CDR2 as YFSETQ. J was trimmed by 4 bases and V by 0 bases; bases with no gene match: 9. The CDR3 runs 16 residues. Here the CDR3 DNA reads TGCGCCAGCAGCTTGGAACCGGGAGGGCGGGGGTACGAGCAGTACTTC. This sequence encodes CASSLEPGGRGYEQYF.

The chain uses TRBV5-1 and TRBJ1-2, with 9 positions matching TRBD1. V shed 4 bases, J shed 10 bases, and the junction held 8 bases outside the gene matches. The CDR3 has 13 amino acids. The germline V gene has CDR1 SGHRS and CDR2 YFSETQ. The CDR3 loop reads CASSRDRENDYTF. In DNA form, the CDR3 reads TGCGCCAGCAGCCGGGACAGGGAGAATGACTACACCTTC.

The gene calls are TRBV7-9 and TRBJ1-1, with 7 bases aligning to TRBD1. Germline CDR1 is SEHNR and CDR2 is FQNEAQ (reference sequence). After removal of 1 base from V and 1 base from J, the junction contained 3 bases not matched to a gene. The CDR3 length is 15 residues. In DNA, the CDR3 is TGTGCCAGCAGCTTAGTCGGACAGGCGAACACTGAAGCTTTCTTT. It specifies CASSLVGQANTEAFF.

The chain couples TRBV9 to TRBJ2-5; the match to TRBD2 covers 10 bases. The V gene's germline CDR1 is SGDLS and CDR2 YYNGEE. CDR3 length equals 15 residues. The ends lost 4 bases at V and 2 bases at J; junction bases unmatched: 5. DNA of the CDR3: TGTGCCAGCAGCTTAAGGACTAGCGGTCAAGAGACCCAGTACTTC. This encodes CASSLRTSGQETQYF.

The chain is built from TRBV27 and TRBJ1-1; D is ambiguous. Deletions cut 3 bases from V and 4 bases from J, with 12 bases between. CDR1 is MNHEY and CDR2 is SMNVEV in the germline V gene (reference sequence). This CDR3 has 14 amino acids. The CDR3 is CASSLSRWATEAFF. CDR3 coding DNA: TGTGCCAGCAGTTTGTCCAGGTGGGCCACTGAAGCTTTCTTT.

The rearrangement joins TRBV19 to TRBJ1-1; no clear D. Germline assignment: CDR1 LNHDA and CDR2 SQIVND (reference sequence). The V end lost 3 bases, the J end lost 5 bases, and 7 bases lay between the germline ends. The CDR3 sequence is 12 residues long. CDR3 nucleotide sequence: TGTGCCAGTAGTATCGCCACAACTGAAGCTTTCTTT. Translating it yields CASSIATTEAFF. The complete variable domain, with remaining parts taken from reference TRBV19 and TRBJ1-1, reads DGGITQSPKYLFRKEGQNVTLSCEQNLNHDAMYWYRQDPGQGLRLIYYSQIVNDFQKGDIAEGYSVSREKKESFPLTVTSAQKNPTAFYLCASSIATTEAFFGQGTRLTVV.

The J gene is TRBJ1-2, the V gene TRBV9, with D hard to call. The CDR3 covers 11 residues. V dropped 0 bases and J dropped 7 bases, with 4 bases sitting between them. Germline lookup yields CDR1 SGDLS and CDR2 YYNGEE. The CDR3 coding sequence is TGTGCCAGCAGCGTAGATAGTGGCTACACCTTC. Protein sequence: CASSVDSGYTF.

The gene calls are TRBV15 and TRBJ1-3; TRBD1 aligns across 10 bases. V lost 8 bases, J lost 2 bases, and 3 bases stayed unmatched. The V gene's germline CDR1 is LNHNV and CDR2 YYDKDF (reference sequence). This CDR3 has 14 residues. As DNA, the CDR3 is TGTGCCACCGGTGACAGGGGGCCTGGAAACACCATATATTTT. It yields the protein CATGDRGPGNTIYF.

The chain couples TRBV7-2 to TRBJ2-5, with 8 bases matching TRBD2. This CDR3 region has 16 residues. Germline CDR1 is SGHTA and CDR2 is FQGNSA. The ends lost 2 bases at V and 5 bases at J; junction bases unmatched: 10. DNA of the CDR3: TGTGCCAGCAGCTTATGGACGGCGGGAGGATCGGAGACCCAGTACTTC. Amino acid sequence: CASSLWTAGGSETQYF.

This clone was found a few times. The CDR3 region has the DNA TGTGCCAGCAGTTTACTGCGGACAGTCAATCAGCCCCAGCATTTT. This encodes CASSLLRTVNQPQHF. This chain links TRBV6-1 with TRBJ1-5, with D possibly matching TRBD1 (6 bases). Germline loops: CDR1 MNHNS, CDR2 SASEGT. The CDR3 spans 15 residues. With 5 bases removed from V and 3 bases from J, the gap between germline ends came to 14 bases.

The chain combines TRBV9 with TRBJ2-6, with TRBD1 as a possible D gene (6 bases). The germline V gene has CDR1 SGDLS and CDR2 YYNGEE. CDR3 size: 13 residues. Between the trimmed V and J ends, which lost 4 bases and 4 bases, there was a span of 6 bases. CDR3: CASSQGGANVLTF. Here the CDR3 DNA reads TGTGCCAGCAGCCAGGGGGGGGCCAACGTCCTGACTTTC. Filled out from reference TRBV9 and TRBJ2-6, the complete variable domain reads DSGVTQTPKHLITATGQRVTLRCSPRSGDLSVYWYQQSLDQGLQFLIQYYNGEERAKGNILERFSAQQFPDLHSELNLSSLELGDSALYFCASSQGGANVLTFGAGSRLTVL.

V gene TRBV2 combines with J gene TRBJ2-1; D possibly corresponds to TRBD2 (6 bases). CDR1 and CDR2 from the germline V gene are SNHLY and FYNNEI. The CDR3 consists of 15 residues. The V gene lost 8 bases and the J gene lost 7 bases, with 21 bases spanning the gap. CDR3 nucleotides: TGTGCCAGCGGTCCAATAGCGGAGGCACGGAATGAGCAGTTCTTC. Its translation: CASGPIAEARNEQFF.

The CDR3 reads CASRDPGTGAREQYF. For the CDR3, the DNA is TGTGCCAGCAGGGATCCCGGGACAGGGGCACGCGAGCAGTACTTC. J is TRBJ2-7 and V is TRBV6-1; 10 nucleotides align to TRBD1. The germline gives CDR1 MNHNS, CDR2 SASEGT. The trim removed 6 bases at V and 6 bases at J, leaving 11 bases unmatched. CDR3 length: 15 amino acids.

This rearrangement joins TRBV25-1 to TRBJ2-7, with D perhaps matching TRBD1 (5 bases). The V end lost 6 bases, the J end lost 4 bases, and 19 bases lay between the germline ends. The CDR3 is 15 amino acids. Per the germline V gene, CDR1 is MGHDK and CDR2 is SYGVNS. In DNA, the CDR3 is TGTGCCAGCAGCGGAAGTGAGACAGCCAATTACGAGCAGTACTTC. The encoded protein is CASSGSETANYEQYF.

The gene calls are TRBV6-6 and TRBJ2-7; 7 nucleotides align to TRBD2. Germline CDR1 is MNHNY and CDR2 is SVGAGI (reference sequence). The CDR3 is 16 residues long. The V and J ends lost 5 bases and 2 bases, in that order; junction bases with no gene match: 12. CDR3 DNA sequence: TGTGCCAGCAGTCAAAGCGAGCGGGGTGAACCCTACGAGCAGTACTTC. It encodes CASSQSERGEPYEQYF.

This clone was observed a single time. The rearrangement uses TRBV6-1 and TRBJ2-3; 12 bases are shared with TRBD2. The CDR3 length is 15 residues. V gave up 6 bases and J gave up 4 bases; unmatched junction bases: 5. Per germline, CDR1 MNHNS and CDR2 SASEGT. Here the CDR3 DNA reads TGTGCCAGCAGATTACTAGCGGGAGGTTCAGATACGCAGTATTTT. It specifies CASRLLAGGSDTQYF.